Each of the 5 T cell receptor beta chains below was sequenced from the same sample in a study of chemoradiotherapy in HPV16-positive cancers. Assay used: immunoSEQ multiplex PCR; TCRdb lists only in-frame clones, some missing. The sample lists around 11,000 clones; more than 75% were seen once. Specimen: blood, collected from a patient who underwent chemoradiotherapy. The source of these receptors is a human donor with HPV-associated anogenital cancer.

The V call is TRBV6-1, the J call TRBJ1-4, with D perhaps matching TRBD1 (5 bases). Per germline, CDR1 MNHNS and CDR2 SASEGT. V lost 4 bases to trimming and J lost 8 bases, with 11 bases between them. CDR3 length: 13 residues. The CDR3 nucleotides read TGTGCCAGCAGTGGAGGGGTGGAGGAAAAACTGTTTTTT. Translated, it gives CASSGGVEEKLFF.

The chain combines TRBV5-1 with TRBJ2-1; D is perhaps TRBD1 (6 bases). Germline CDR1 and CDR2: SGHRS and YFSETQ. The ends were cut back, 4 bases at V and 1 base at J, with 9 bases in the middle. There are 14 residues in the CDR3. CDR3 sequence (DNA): TGCGCCAGCAGCCCCGGACAGTCCTACAATGAGCAGTTCTTC. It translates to CASSPGQSYNEQFF.

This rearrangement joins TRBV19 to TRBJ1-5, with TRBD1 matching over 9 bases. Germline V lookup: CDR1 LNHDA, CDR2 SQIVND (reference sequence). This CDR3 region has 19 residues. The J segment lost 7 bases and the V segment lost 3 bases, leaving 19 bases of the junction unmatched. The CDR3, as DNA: TGTGCCAGTAGTATCGGCGTCGTTACACGGACAGGGGTCGGGCAGCCCCAGCATTTT. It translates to CASSIGVVTRTGVGQPQHF.

The CDR3 sequence is CASREQGLSGNTIYF. In nucleotides, the CDR3 is TGTGCCAGTAGGGAACAGGGTCTCTCTGGAAACACCATATATTTT. V and J are TRBV19 and TRBJ1-3; D is perhaps TRBD1 (6 bases). CDR3 length equals 15 residues. The germline V and J ends were trimmed by 6 bases and 0 bases, with 12 bases remaining between them. Germline V CDR1 and CDR2: LNHDA, SQIVND (reference sequence).

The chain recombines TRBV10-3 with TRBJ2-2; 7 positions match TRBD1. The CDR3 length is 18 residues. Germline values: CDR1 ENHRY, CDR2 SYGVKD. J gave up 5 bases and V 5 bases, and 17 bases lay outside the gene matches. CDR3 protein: CAISLRDRGLGWTGELFF. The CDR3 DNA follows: TGTGCCATCAGTCTCCGGGACAGAGGCCTCGGGTGGACCGGGGAGCTGTTTTTT.